This TCR beta chain is from a study of control samples from healthy donors and cancer patients. V lost 4 bases to trimming and J lost 2 bases, with 9 bases between them. Per germline, CDR1 SGHNT and CDR2 YENEEA. This CDR3 is built from 13 residues. The count of this clone is one. The data were produced by immunoSEQ multiplex PCR, yet TCRdb's version contains in-frame clones alone and is incomplete. Among fewer than 20,000 clones listed, around 80% were seen once. The sample consisted of PBMCs. The chain has TRBV11-3 and TRBJ2-7; D remains unclear. The sequence was obtained from a woman in her 70s with lung cancer. The CDR3, as DNA: TGTGCCAGCAGCTCACAAGGAACCTACGAGCAGTACTTC. Translation gives CASSSQGTYEQYF.